Below, 30 T cell receptor beta chains from the same sample are listed, as sequenced in a study of Ad26.COV2.S vaccination and SARS-CoV-2 variants. This sample's treatment: some 20 received Ad26.COV2.S at low or high dose, single or two shots; 5 received placebo; per-sample allocation not given. Sampling took place 63 days after the first vaccine or placebo injection. Repertoires were generated with immunoSEQ multiplex PCR, while TCRdb's copy carries only in-frame clones and drops some. The sample includes around 250,000 clones, roughly 89% seen only once; the top ten take less than 3.5%. This specimen was peripheral blood, taken in a trial of Ad26.COV2.S vaccine versus placebo. These receptors all come from a person between 18 and 65 years old who received the Ad26.COV2.S COVID-19 vaccine or a placebo.

This clone showed up just a few times. The chain has TRBV7-9 and TRBJ2-4; 11 bases align to TRBD2. The CDR3 spans 18 residues. CDR1 and CDR2 (germline): SEHNR, FQNEAQ (reference sequence). V lost 5 bases and J lost 6; bases outside the gene matches: 15. DNA for the CDR3: TGTGCCAGCAGCGAGAATCCCATAGCGGGAGGGCCTCGAAACATTCAGTACTTC. Amino acid sequence: CASSENPIAGGPRNIQYF.

The chain links TRBV5-4 to TRBJ1-1; tentatively, D is TRBD1 (6 bases). V gave up 1 base and J gave up 5 bases, with 24 bases separating them. The CDR3 totals 18 residues. The V gene's germline CDR1 is SGHNT and CDR2 YYREEE (reference sequence). CDR3 protein: CASSLQGQGLTRETEAFF. The CDR3 DNA reads TGTGCCAGCAGCTTGCAGGGCCAGGGGTTAACCCGAGAAACTGAAGCTTTCTTT.

Only a few counts were recorded for this clone. The gene calls are TRBV7-9 and TRBJ2-7, with no clear D. The length of the CDR3 is 15 residues. Per germline, CDR1 SEHNR and CDR2 FQNEAQ (reference sequence). Between the trimmed V and J ends, which lost 5 bases and 0 bases, there was a span of 14 bases. The CDR3 loop reads CASSPPGAGSYEQYF. CDR3 coding DNA: TGTGCCAGCAGCCCCCCTGGTGCAGGCTCCTACGAGCAGTACTTC. The full variable domain, completed using reference TRBV7-9 and TRBJ2-7, is DTGVSQNPRHKITKRGQNVTFRCDPISEHNRLYWYRQTLGQGPEFLTYFQNEAQLEKSRLLSDRFSAERPKGSFSTLEIQRTEQGDSAMYLCASSPPGAGSYEQYFGPGTRLTVT.

The chain has TRBV20-1 and TRBJ2-7, with 7 positions matching TRBD2. Trimming at V came to 3 bases and at J to 1 base, leaving 12 bases not matched to a gene. The CDR3 is made up of 16 amino acids. CDR1 and CDR2 from the germline V gene are DFQATT and SNEGSKA (reference sequence). The CDR3 here is CSASATGGSWSYEQYV. The CDR3, as DNA: TGCAGTGCTAGTGCGACCGGGGGGAGTTGGTCCTACGAGCAGTACGTC.

This clone has only one observation. CDR3 DNA: TGTGCCAGCAGTAGACAAGGGGTGGGCGAGCAGTACTTC. Residues: CASSRQGVGEQYF. The V gene is TRBV6-5, the J gene TRBJ2-7; weak D call: TRBD1 (5 bases). V dropped 5 bases and J dropped 6 bases, with 14 bases sitting between them. This CDR3 comprises 13 residues. Germline-derived CDR1 and CDR2 are MNHEY and SVGAGI.

This clone was seen once. J is TRBJ2-3 and V is TRBV19; D could derive from TRBD1 or TRBD2 (5 bases each). The CDR3 has 14 residues. From germline, CDR1 is LNHDA and CDR2 SQIVND (reference sequence). V lost 3 bases, J lost 2 bases, and 9 bases lay in between. The chain's CDR3 is CASSIPGTTDTQYF. The CDR3 DNA sequence: TGTGCCAGTAGTATTCCCGGGACCACAGATACGCAGTATTTT.

V and J are TRBV6-1 and TRBJ2-3; the D is unclear. V shed 0 bases and J shed 5 bases, with 6 bases lying between them. Germline lookup yields CDR1 MNHNS and CDR2 SASEGT. This CDR3 spans 13 amino acids. The CDR3 loop is CASSEAPGDTQYF. The DNA of the CDR3 is TGTGCCAGCAGTGAAGCCCCGGGAGATACGCAGTATTTT.

The V and J genes are TRBV9 and TRBJ1-2; 8 nucleotides line up with TRBD1. Looked up from germline, CDR1 is SGDLS and CDR2 is YYNGEE. This CDR3 region has 15 residues. V lost 3 bases, J lost 7 bases, and 11 bases stayed unmatched. CDR3 sequence reads: CASSALDRAGGGYTF. CDR3 coding DNA: TGTGCCAGCAGCGCTCTGGACAGGGCGGGGGGTGGCTACACCTTC.

This chain connects TRBV4-3 to TRBJ1-1, with D possibly matching TRBD1 (6 bases). CDR3 length equals 15 residues. V was pared by 0 bases and J by 1 base, with 9 bases between. Germline V CDR1 and CDR2: LGHNA, YSLEER. CDR3 in DNA: TGCGCCAGCAGCCAAGAGTGGGGGCCGAACACTGAAGCTTTCTTT. Protein product: CASSQEWGPNTEAFF.

This clone occurred once. V is TRBV5-4 and J is TRBJ2-2, with TRBD1 matching over 12 bases. Trimming at V came to 3 bases and at J to 5 bases, leaving 5 bases not matched to a gene. The CDR3 runs 16 residues. The germline V gene has CDR1 SGHNT and CDR2 YYREEE (reference sequence). CDR3 DNA: TGTGCCAGCAGCTGGGACAGGGGGCAGGAGACCGGGGAGCTGTTTTTT. Translation: CASSWDRGQETGELFF.

The chain joins TRBV21-1 to TRBJ2-6; TRBD1 is taken as the D call from the table, unchecked against the DNA. TRBV21-1 is listed as a pseudogene. There are 18 residues in the CDR3. In nucleotides, the CDR3 is TGTGCCAGCAGCACCCCTCAAAGGGGCAGCTCTGGGGCCAACGTCCTGACTTTC. This codes for CASSTPQRGSSGANVLTF.

This clone was seen only once. The chain uses TRBV6-1 and TRBJ1-5; 11 bases match TRBD1. Germline V gives CDR1 MNHNS, CDR2 SASEGT. Trimming took 4 bases from V and 0 from J; bases not matched to a gene: 5. The CDR3 runs to 17 residues. The CDR3 here is CASSARDRGISNQPQHF. The DNA for the CDR3 is TGTGCCAGCAGTGCCCGGGACAGGGGGATTAGCAATCAGCCCCAGCATTTT.

The rearrangement links TRBV30 to TRBJ2-3; the D gene is possibly TRBD2 (6 bases). Trimming cost V 8 bases and J 6 bases, with 12 bases left between them. The CDR3 sequence is 11 residues long. The germline CDR1 and CDR2 sequences are GTSNPN and SVGIG (reference sequence). The CDR3 DNA reads as TGTGCCGGGGGGAGGTTCGATACGCAGTATTTT. Protein: CAGGRFDTQYF.

The chain links TRBV6-4 to TRBJ1-1, with D perhaps TRBD1 (5 bases). The CDR3 loop spans 15 amino acids. Per germline, CDR1 MRHNA and CDR2 SNTAGT. Trimming pared 2 bases from V and 7 bases from J, leaving 17 bases between. The CDR3 protein is CASSDPDGGTNEAFF. In nucleotides, the CDR3 is TGTGCCAGCAGTGACCCCGACGGGGGGACGAATGAAGCTTTCTTT.

This chain uses TRBV7-2 with TRBJ2-2; possible D gene TRBD1, 5 bases. The CDR3 length is 14 residues. V was shortened by 4 bases and J by 4 bases, with 10 bases between the two germline ends. Germline loops: CDR1 SGHTA, CDR2 FQGNSA. The CDR3: CASSYSGSTGELFF. Here the CDR3 DNA reads TGTGCCAGCAGCTATTCAGGGTCCACCGGGGAGCTGTTTTTT.

The chain combines TRBV10-3 with TRBJ1-3; 7 positions match TRBD1. Germline CDR1 and CDR2: ENHRY and SYGVKD. V shed 0 bases, J shed 0 bases, and the junction held 2 bases outside the gene matches. The CDR3 spans 16 residues. This CDR3 reads CAISESRGLSGNTIYF. DNA for the CDR3: TGTGCCATCAGTGAGTCGAGGGGGCTCTCTGGAAACACCATATATTTT.

V gene TRBV7-9 combines with J gene TRBJ2-2; D is unresolved. The V end was cut by 1 base, the J end by 3 bases, with 3 bases between. Germline CDR1 and CDR2: SEHNR and FQNEAQ (reference sequence). CDR3 size: 13 residues. The CDR3 sequence: CASSLGYTGELFF. The CDR3 DNA reads as TGTGCCAGCAGCTTAGGATACACCGGGGAGCTGTTTTTT.

The chain recombines TRBV27 with TRBJ1-2; TRBD1 matches at 7 bases. The CDR3 has 14 amino acids. V lost 6 bases and J lost 2; bases outside the gene matches: 6. Germline V CDR1 and CDR2: MNHEY, SMNVEV (reference sequence). DNA of the CDR3: TGTGCCAGCAGGACGGGACAGACCAACTATGGCTACACCTTC. Its translation is CASRTGQTNYGYTF.

The rearrangement links TRBV29-1 to TRBJ2-2, with 7 bases lining up with TRBD1. CDR1 SQVTM and CDR2 ANQGSEA come from the germline V gene. The CDR3 loop spans 11 amino acids. With 7 bases clipped from V and 8 bases from J, the junction kept 4 bases outside the gene matches. The chain's CDR3 is CSAMGQGELFF. The CDR3 DNA is TGCAGCGCCATGGGACAGGGGGAGCTGTTTTTT.

This chain uses TRBV7-6 with TRBJ1-3; no clear D. CDR3 length: 15 amino acids. V was clipped by 1 base and J by 0 bases, with 7 bases between them. Germline V gene sequence: CDR1 SGHVS, CDR2 FNYEAQ. CDR3: CASSLGRSSGNTIYF. The DNA of the CDR3 is TGTGCCAGCAGCTTAGGACGGTCCTCTGGAAACACCATATATTTT.

The rearrangement uses TRBV7-2 and TRBJ1-1; weak D call: TRBD1 (5 bases). Trimming stripped 6 bases from V and 6 bases from J, with 11 bases between. Germline V CDR1 and CDR2: SGHTA, FQGNSA. This CDR3 has 12 residues. The chain's CDR3 is CASSSGGAEAFF. For the CDR3, the DNA is TGTGCCAGCAGTAGTGGGGGGGCTGAAGCTTTCTTT.

V is TRBV7-2 and J is TRBJ1-2; no reliable D call. CDR1 is SGHTA, CDR2 FQGNSA, per germline. The V end was cut by 2 bases, the J end by 8 bases, with 12 bases between. This CDR3 is built from 13 residues. The CDR3 is CASSLSAPEGYTF. The CDR3 DNA follows: TGTGCCAGCAGCTTATCGGCGCCCGAGGGCTACACCTTC.

This clone has just one count. This chain connects TRBV4-3 to TRBJ2-2; tentatively, D is TRBD1 (5 bases). This CDR3 spans 16 amino acids. Germline lookup yields CDR1 LGHNA and CDR2 YSLEER. V dropped 0 bases and J dropped 1 base, with 9 bases sitting between them. CDR3 sequence (DNA): TGCGCCAGCAGCCAAGAAGCAGGGTTGAACACCGGGGAGCTGTTTTTT. It translates to CASSQEAGLNTGELFF.

This chain joins TRBV4-3 and TRBJ2-1, with no clear D. CDR1 is LGHNA, CDR2 YSLEER, per germline. The CDR3 spans 14 residues. With 0 bases removed from V and 4 bases from J, the gap between germline ends came to 7 bases. The CDR3 region is CASSQDLGYNEQFF. The DNA of the CDR3 is TGCGCCAGCAGCCAAGACCTGGGTTACAATGAGCAGTTCTTC.

The chain combines TRBV30 with TRBJ1-6; D is unclear. The germline CDR1 and CDR2 sequences are GTSNPN and SVGIG (reference sequence). The CDR3 length is 15 residues. V was pared by 0 bases and J by 6 bases, with 12 bases between. CDR3 in DNA: TGTGCCTGGAGTGTAATTGGGCCCTTTAATTCACCCCTCCACTTT. This gives the protein CAWSVIGPFNSPLHF. Combining the CDR3 with reference TRBV30 and TRBJ1-6 gives the whole variable domain SQTIHQWPATLVQPVGSPLSLECTVEGTSNPNLYWYRQAAGRGLQLLFYSVGIGQISSEVPQNLSASRPQDRQFILSSKKLLLSDSGFYLCAWSVIGPFNSPLHFGNGTRLTVT.

The chain joins TRBV27 to TRBJ1-3; D ambiguous. This CDR3 is 15 amino acids long. V lost 6 bases and J lost 4, with 16 bases in between. CDR1 is MNHEY and CDR2 is SMNVEV in the germline V gene (reference sequence). The DNA for the CDR3 is TGTGCCAGCAGAGCCCGTCTAGGAGAGGGAAACACCATATATTTT. It codes for CASRARLGEGNTIYF.

The V call is TRBV7-2, the J call TRBJ2-3, with 8 bases matching TRBD2. Germline values: CDR1 SGHTA, CDR2 FQGNSA. The CDR3 is made up of 16 amino acids. Trimming cost V 5 bases and J 0 bases; bases outside gene matches: 7. The CDR3 is CASSVASGLSTDTQYF. For the CDR3, the DNA is TGTGCCAGCAGCGTCGCTAGCGGGCTTAGCACAGATACGCAGTATTTT.

This clone was seen only a few times. The chain recombines TRBV30 with TRBJ1-3; D is undetermined. This CDR3 is 12 amino acids long. Trimming pared 4 bases from V and 2 bases from J, leaving 6 bases between. The germline V gene has CDR1 GTSNPN and CDR2 SVGIG (reference sequence). CDR3 protein: CAWTKTGNTIYF. The CDR3 DNA reads as TGTGCCTGGACCAAGACTGGAAACACCATATATTTT.

The chain uses TRBV7-9 and TRBJ2-2, with D maybe TRBD1 (8 bases). Between the trimmed V and J ends, which lost 5 bases and 3 bases, there was a span of 13 bases. CDR3 length equals 15 residues. Germline-derived CDR1 and CDR2 are SEHNR and FQNEAQ (reference sequence). The CDR3 sequence is CASSRTGGDTGELFF. Written as DNA, the CDR3 is TGTGCCAGCAGCCGAACAGGGGGGGACACCGGGGAGCTGTTTTTT.

Comment on this clone: At the DNA level, this CDR3 is encoded by other sequences in the same sample as well. The chain joins TRBV27 to TRBJ1-4, with D perhaps TRBD1 (6 bases). The CDR3 extends over 14 amino acids. V gave up 3 bases and J gave up 5 bases, with 10 bases separating them. From germline, CDR1 is MNHEY and CDR2 SMNVEV (reference sequence). The CDR3 loop is CASSFQGINEKLFF. The CDR3 DNA is TGTGCCAGCAGTTTTCAGGGGATCAATGAAAAACTGTTTTTT.